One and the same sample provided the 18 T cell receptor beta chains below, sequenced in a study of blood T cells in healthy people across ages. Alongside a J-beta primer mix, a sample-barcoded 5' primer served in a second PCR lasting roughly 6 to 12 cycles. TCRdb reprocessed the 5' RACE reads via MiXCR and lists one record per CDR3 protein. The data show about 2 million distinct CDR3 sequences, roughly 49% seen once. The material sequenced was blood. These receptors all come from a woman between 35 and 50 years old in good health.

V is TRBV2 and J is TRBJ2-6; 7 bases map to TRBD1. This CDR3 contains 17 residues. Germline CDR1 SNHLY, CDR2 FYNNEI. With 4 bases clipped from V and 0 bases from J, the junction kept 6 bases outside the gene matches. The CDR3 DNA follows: TGTGCCAGCAGTGTAGCCCGGGACAGCTCTGGGGCCAACGTCCTGACTTTC. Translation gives CASSVARDSSGANVLTF. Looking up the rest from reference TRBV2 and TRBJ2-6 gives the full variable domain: EPEVTQTPSHQVTQMGQEVILRCVPISNHLYFYWYRQILGQKVEFLVSFYNNEISEKSEIFDDQFSVERPDGSNFTLKIRSTKLEDSAMYFCASSVARDSSGANVLTFGAGSRLTVL.

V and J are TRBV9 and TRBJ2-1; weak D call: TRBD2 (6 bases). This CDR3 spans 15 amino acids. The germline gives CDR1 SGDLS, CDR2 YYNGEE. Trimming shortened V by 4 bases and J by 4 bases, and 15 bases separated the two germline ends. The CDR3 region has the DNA TGTGCCAGCAGCATTACCGGGACTCCGTACAATGAGCAGTTCTTC. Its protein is CASSITGTPYNEQFF.

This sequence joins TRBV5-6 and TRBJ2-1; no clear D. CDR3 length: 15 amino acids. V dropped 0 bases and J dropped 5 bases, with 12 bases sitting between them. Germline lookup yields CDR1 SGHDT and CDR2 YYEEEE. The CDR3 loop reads CASSLGWSSHNEQFF. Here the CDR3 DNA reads TGTGCCAGCAGCTTGGGTTGGTCTTCACACAATGAGCAGTTCTTC.

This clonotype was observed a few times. This chain's CDR3 is CASDKDGYEQYF. The CDR3 DNA follows: TGTGCCAGCGACAAGGACGGATACGAGCAGTACTTC. J is TRBJ2-7 and V is TRBV6-2 or TRBV6-3; no clear D. Germline CDR1 is MNHEY and CDR2 is SVGEGT. The CDR3 loop spans 12 amino acids. V shed 8 bases and J shed 4 bases, with 12 bases lying between them.

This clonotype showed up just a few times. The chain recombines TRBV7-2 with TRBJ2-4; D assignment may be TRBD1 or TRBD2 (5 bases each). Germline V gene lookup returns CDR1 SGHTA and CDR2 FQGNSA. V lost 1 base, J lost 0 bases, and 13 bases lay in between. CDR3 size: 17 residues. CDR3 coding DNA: TGTGCCAGCAGCTTAGTCGGGGACGGCATAGCCAAAAACATTCAGTACTTC. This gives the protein CASSLVGDGIAKNIQYF.

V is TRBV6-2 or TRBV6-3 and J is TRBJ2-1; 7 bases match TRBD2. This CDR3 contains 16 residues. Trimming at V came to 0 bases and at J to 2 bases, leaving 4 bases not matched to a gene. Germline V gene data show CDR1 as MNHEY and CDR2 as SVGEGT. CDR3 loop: CASSYSNRGAYNEQFF. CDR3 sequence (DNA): TGTGCCAGCAGTTACTCTAACCGGGGGGCCTACAATGAGCAGTTCTTC.

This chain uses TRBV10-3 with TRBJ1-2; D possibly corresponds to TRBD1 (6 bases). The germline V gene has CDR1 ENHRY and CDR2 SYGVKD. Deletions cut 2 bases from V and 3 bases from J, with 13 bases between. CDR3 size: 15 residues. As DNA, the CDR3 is TGTGCCATCAGTGAGCTCGACAGGACCTACTATGGCTACACCTTC. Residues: CAISELDRTYYGYTF.

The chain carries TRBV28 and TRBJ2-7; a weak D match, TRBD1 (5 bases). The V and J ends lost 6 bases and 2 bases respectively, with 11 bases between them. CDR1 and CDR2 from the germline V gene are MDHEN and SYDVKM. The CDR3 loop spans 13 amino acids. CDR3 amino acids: CASRVGETYEQYF. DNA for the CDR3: TGTGCCAGCAGGGTAGGGGAAACCTACGAGCAGTACTTC.

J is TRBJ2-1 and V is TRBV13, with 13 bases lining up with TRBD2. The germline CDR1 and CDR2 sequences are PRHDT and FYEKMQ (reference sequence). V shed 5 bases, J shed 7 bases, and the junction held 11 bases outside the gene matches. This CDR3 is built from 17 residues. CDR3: CASSHGLAGVSGNEQFF. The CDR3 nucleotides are TGTGCCAGCAGCCATGGACTAGCGGGGGTCTCGGGGAATGAGCAGTTCTTC.

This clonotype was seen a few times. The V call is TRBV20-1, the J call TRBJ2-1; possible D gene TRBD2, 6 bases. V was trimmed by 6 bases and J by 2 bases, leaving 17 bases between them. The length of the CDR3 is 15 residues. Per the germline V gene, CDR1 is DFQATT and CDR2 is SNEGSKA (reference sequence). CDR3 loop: CSAPTGGPTYNEQFF. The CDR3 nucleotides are TGCAGTGCCCCAACCGGGGGACCCACCTACAATGAGCAGTTCTTC.

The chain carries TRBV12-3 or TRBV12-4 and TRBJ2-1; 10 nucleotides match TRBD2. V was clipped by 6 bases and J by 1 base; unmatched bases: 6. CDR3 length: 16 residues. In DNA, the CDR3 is TGTGCCAGCAGCCCAGCGGGGGGGCCATCCTACAATGAGCAGTTCTTC. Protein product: CASSPAGGPSYNEQFF.

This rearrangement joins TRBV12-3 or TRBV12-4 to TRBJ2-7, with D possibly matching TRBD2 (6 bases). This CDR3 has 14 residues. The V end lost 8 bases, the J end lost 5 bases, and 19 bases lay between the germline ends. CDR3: CASGPPGSLNEQYF. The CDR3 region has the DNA TGTGCCAGCGGCCCACCCGGGAGTCTCAACGAGCAGTACTTC.

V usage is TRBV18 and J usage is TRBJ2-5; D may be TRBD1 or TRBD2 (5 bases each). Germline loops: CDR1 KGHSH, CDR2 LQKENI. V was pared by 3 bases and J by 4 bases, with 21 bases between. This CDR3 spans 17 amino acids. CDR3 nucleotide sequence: TGTGCCAGCTCACCTGATGGACGGGGCTTCCTTTCAGAGACCCAGTACTTC. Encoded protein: CASSPDGRGFLSETQYF. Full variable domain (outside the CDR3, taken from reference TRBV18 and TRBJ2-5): NAGVMQNPRHLVRRRGQEARLRCSPMKGHSHVYWYRQLPEEGLKFMVYLQKENIIDESGMPKERFSAEFPKEGPSILRIQQVVRGDSAAYFCASSPDGRGFLSETQYFGPGTRLLVL.

The CDR3 sequence: CASSSPGLVEQYF. DNA for the CDR3: TGTGCCAGCAGTTCCCCGGGACTAGTCGAGCAGTACTTC. The rearrangement links TRBV27 to TRBJ2-7, with 8 bases identical to TRBD2. The germline CDR1 and CDR2 sequences are MNHEY and SMNVEV (reference sequence). V shed 4 bases and J 6 bases; nucleotides not matched to a gene: 5. This CDR3 comprises 13 residues.

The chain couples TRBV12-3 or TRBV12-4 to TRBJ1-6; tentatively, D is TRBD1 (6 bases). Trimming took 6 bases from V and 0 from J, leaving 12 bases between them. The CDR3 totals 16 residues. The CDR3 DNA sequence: TGTGCCAGCAGAGGTGGGGGCCGCTCCTATAATTCACCCCTCCACTTT. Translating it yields CASRGGGRSYNSPLHF.

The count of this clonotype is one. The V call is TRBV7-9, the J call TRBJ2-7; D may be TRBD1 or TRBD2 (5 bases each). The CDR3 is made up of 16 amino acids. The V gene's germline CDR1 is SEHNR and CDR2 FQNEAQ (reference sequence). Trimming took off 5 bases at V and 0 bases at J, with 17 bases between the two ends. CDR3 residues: CASSQAGAGSSYEQYF. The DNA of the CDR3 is TGTGCCAGCAGCCAGGCCGGAGCAGGGAGCTCCTACGAGCAGTACTTC. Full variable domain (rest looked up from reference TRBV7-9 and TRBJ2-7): DTGVSQNPRHKITKRGQNVTFRCDPISEHNRLYWYRQTLGQGPEFLTYFQNEAQLEKSRLLSDRFSAERPKGSFSTLEIQRTEQGDSAMYLCASSQAGAGSSYEQYFGPGTRLTVT.

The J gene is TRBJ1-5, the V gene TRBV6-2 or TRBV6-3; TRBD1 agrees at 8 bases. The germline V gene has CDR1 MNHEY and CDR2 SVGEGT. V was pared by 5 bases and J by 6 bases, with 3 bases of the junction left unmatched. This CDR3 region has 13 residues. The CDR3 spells CASSQGAIQPQHF. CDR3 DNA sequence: TGTGCCAGCAGTCAGGGGGCGATTCAGCCCCAGCATTTT.

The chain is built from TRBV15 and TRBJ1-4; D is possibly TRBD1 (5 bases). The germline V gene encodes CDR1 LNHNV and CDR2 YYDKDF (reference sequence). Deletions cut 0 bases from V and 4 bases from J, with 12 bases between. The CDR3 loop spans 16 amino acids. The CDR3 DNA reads TGTGCCACCAGCAGAGATAGAGGGGATGGTAATGAAAAACTGTTTTTT. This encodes CATSRDRGDGNEKLFF.